This TCR beta chain was recovered during a study of post-analysis software for immune sequencing data. Findings and limits, study-wide: Comparison with controls showed significantly lower normalized Chao1 diversity in multiple sclerosis patients. With F measure, samples from one preparation batch clustered together strongly. About five TRBV segments occurring more often in patients than controls included TRBV5-6, TRBV5-1 and TRBV20-1.

This clonotype occurred a few times. As yet, its antigen is unknown. Libraries were made from TCR beta cDNA, and they carried unique molecular identifiers. TCRdb processed the PCR reads anew with MiXCR; each CDR3 protein has one entry. The sample holds hundreds of thousands of distinct CDR3 sequences, roughly 47% seen once. The germline V and J ends were trimmed by 4 bases and 0 bases, with 17 bases remaining between them. This CDR3 has 17 amino acids. Per the germline V gene, CDR1 is SGHRS and CDR2 is YFSETQ. Material for sequencing was blood. This sequence was found in a girl between 5 and 17 years old with multiple sclerosis. This chain joins TRBV5-1 and TRBJ2-1; D may be TRBD2 (5 bases). CDR3 amino acids: CASSPEVTYSSYNEQFF. The CDR3 coding sequence is TGCGCCAGCAGCCCGGAGGTCACGTATAGCTCCTACAATGAGCAGTTCTTC.